This T cell receptor beta chain is drawn from a study of shared clonotypes between healthy human individuals. In the study overall: For every donor, three CD4 naive, three CD4 memory, two CD8 naive and one CD8 memory plates were used.

CDR3 length equals 15 residues. The germline V gene has CDR1 MDHEN and CDR2 SYDVKM. V shed 3 bases and J 8 bases; nucleotides not matched to a gene: 10. Only in-frame clones appear in the TCRdb table, and some are missing; sequencing was by immunoSEQ multiplex PCR. The sample contains 2 million to 2.5 million clones, 85% to 95% of which appear only once. The chain employs TRBV28 and TRBJ2-1, with 7 bases identical to TRBD2. This clonotype was sampled from a man younger than 30 in good health. Some clones in this sample may be carry-over from other donors' samples. The sequenced sample was naive CD4+ T cells from PBMCs. The subset denotes: CD45RA+ positively selected. CDR3 sequence reads: CASSFIGRESDEQFF. In DNA, the CDR3 is TGTGCCAGCAGTTTTATCGGGCGGGAGTCCGATGAGCAGTTCTTC.